Presented here are 21 T cell receptor beta chains from one specimen sequenced in a study of PD-L1 blockade in urothelial cancer (dated by TCRdb to the late 2010s). The meaning of the sample's time point label: peripheral blood 6 weeks after treatment start. The library relied on the immunoSEQ multiplex PCR assay. Held by TCRdb, this immuneACCESS table contains in-frame sequences only and omits some clones. Under half of the omission traces to an unresolved V gene where checked; the cause of the rest is unknown. Counted in this sample were some 110,000 clones; under 95% of them appeared once. The ten largest clones represent under 5% of the sample. This specimen consisted of PBMCs, obtained around atezolizumab (anti-PD-L1) treatment. These TCRs come from a man between 60 and 75 years old with urothelial cancer.

CDR3 in amino acids: CASSQGTGGDYGYTF. CDR3 DNA: TGCGCCAGCAGCCAAGGGACAGGGGGGGACTATGGCTACACCTTC. This chain uses TRBV4-1 with TRBJ1-2; 10 bases map to TRBD1. Germline V gives CDR1 MGHRA, CDR2 YSYEKL. CDR3 size: 15 residues. The J segment lost 3 bases and the V segment lost 1 base, leaving 2 bases of the junction unmatched.

In regard to this clone: A read error may account for a junction end that differs from germline. The V call is TRBV18, the J call TRBJ2-2, with 8 bases fitting TRBD2. This CDR3 has 17 residues. Looked up from germline, CDR1 is KGHSH and CDR2 is LQKENI. CDR3 in amino acids: CASTPGSGSPDTGELFF. CDR3 bases: TGTGCCAGCACACCAGGAAGCGGGAGTCCCGACACCGGGGAGCTGTTTTTT.

This clone was seen a single time. The chain's CDR3 is CAWEGLANTDTQYF. The CDR3 coding sequence is TGTGCCTGGGAGGGACTAGCAAACACAGATACGCAGTATTTT. This chain uses TRBV30 with TRBJ2-3, with TRBD2 matching 9 bases. The J segment lost 2 bases and the V segment lost 5 bases, leaving 5 bases of the junction unmatched. Germline values: CDR1 GTSNPN, CDR2 SVGIG (reference sequence). The CDR3 loop spans 14 amino acids.

The chain carries TRBV18 and TRBJ1-1; 9 bases align to TRBD1. CDR1 and CDR2 from the germline V gene are KGHSH and LQKENI. This CDR3 region has 15 residues. Unmatched junction bases numbered 3, after V lost 3 bases and J lost 1 base. Here the CDR3 reads CASSPGQGGNTEAFF. CDR3 nucleotides: TGTGCCAGCTCACCGGGACAGGGAGGGAACACTGAAGCTTTCTTT.

V and J are TRBV5-6 and TRBJ1-3, with TRBD1 identical over 7 bases. The ends lost 4 bases at V and 1 base at J; junction bases unmatched: 5. Germline assignment: CDR1 SGHDT and CDR2 YYEEEE. This CDR3 comprises 15 residues. The CDR3 DNA reads TGTGCCAGCAGCGGACAGGACTCTTCTGGAAACACCATATATTTT. Amino acid sequence: CASSGQDSSGNTIYF. The whole variable domain, filled in from reference TRBV5-6 and TRBJ1-3, reads DAGVTQSPTHLIKTRGQQVTLRCSPKSGHDTVSWYQQALGQGPQFIFQYYEEEERQRGNFPDRFSGHQFPNYSSELNVNALLLGDSALYLCASSGQDSSGNTIYFGEGSWLTVV.

The CDR3 coding sequence is TGTGCCAGCAGTCCCGGGACAGGGGTTACCAAAAACATTCAGTACTTC. Residues: CASSPGTGVTKNIQYF. The chain couples TRBV6-6 to TRBJ2-4; 10 nucleotides match TRBD1. V lost 5 bases to trimming and J lost 2 bases; unmatched junction nucleotides: 6. The CDR3 spans 16 residues. Germline V gives CDR1 MNHNY, CDR2 SVGAGI (reference sequence).

J is TRBJ2-7 and V is TRBV5-6; possible D gene TRBD1, 6 bases. The V end lost 4 bases, the J end lost 5 bases, and 13 bases lay between the germline ends. Per the germline V gene, CDR1 is SGHDT and CDR2 is YYEEEE. The CDR3 extends over 13 amino acids. CDR3 in amino acids: CASSQGPTDEQYF. CDR3 in DNA: TGTGCCAGCAGCCAGGGGCCCACGGACGAGCAGTACTTC.

The chain employs TRBV10-2 and TRBJ2-7; TRBD2 matches at 9 bases. With 6 bases clipped from V and 0 bases from J, the junction kept 9 bases outside the gene matches. The CDR3 is made up of 16 amino acids. Per germline, CDR1 WSHSY and CDR2 SAAADI. CDR3 protein: CASSPISGGISYEQYF. The DNA for the CDR3 is TGCGCCAGCAGCCCCATTAGCGGGGGTATCTCCTACGAGCAGTACTTC.

This rearrangement joins TRBV9 to TRBJ2-2, with 9 bases aligning to TRBD2. V lost 4 bases and J lost 9; bases outside the gene matches: 7. This CDR3 comprises 14 residues. In germline, CDR1 is SGDLS, CDR2 YYNGEE. The CDR3, as DNA: TGTGCCAGCAGCCCGGCGGGGGGGACCCGGGAGCTGTTTTTT. It translates to CASSPAGGTRELFF.

The rearrangement links TRBV6-1 to TRBJ2-7; D call uncertain. The CDR3 totals 14 residues. Trimming stripped 5 bases from V and 1 base from J, with 12 bases between. The V gene's germline CDR1 is MNHNS and CDR2 SASEGT. DNA of the CDR3: TGTGCCAGCAGTACGGCAGGTTTTTCCTACGAGCAGTACTTC. Protein product: CASSTAGFSYEQYF.

This clone was counted a few times. CDR3 bases: TGCGCCAGCAGCTGGAGCGGGACTAGCGGGGCGGAGCAGTACTTC. Its translation is CASSWSGTSGAEQYF. The chain combines TRBV5-1 with TRBJ2-7, with TRBD2 identical over 13 bases. CDR1 and CDR2 (germline): SGHRS, YFSETQ. CDR3 length equals 15 residues. The J segment lost 7 bases and the V segment lost 3 bases, leaving 7 bases of the junction unmatched. Drawing the rest from reference TRBV5-1 and TRBJ2-7, the complete variable domain is KAGVTQTPRYLIKTRGQQVTLSCSPISGHRSVSWYQQTPGQGLQFLFEYFSETQRNKGNFPGRFSGRQFSNSRSEMNVSTLELGDSALYLCASSWSGTSGAEQYFGPGTRLTVT.

The chain is built from TRBV6-5 and TRBJ1-4, with TRBD1 matching over 11 bases. CDR1 is MNHEY and CDR2 is SVGAGI in the germline V gene. This CDR3 is built from 13 residues. With 7 bases clipped from V and 10 bases from J, the junction kept 5 bases outside the gene matches. The CDR3 nucleotides read TGTGCCAGCATCGGACAGGGGGCGGGAAAACTGTTTTTT. It specifies CASIGQGAGKLFF.

This chain connects TRBV7-2 to TRBJ2-1; no clear D. Per the germline V gene, CDR1 is SGHTA and CDR2 is FQGNSA. This CDR3 contains 12 residues. V lost 3 bases and J 3 bases, leaving 3 bases between the germline ends. CDR3 coding DNA: TGTGCCAGCAGCTTCAACTACAATGAGCAGTTCTTC. Protein sequence: CASSFNYNEQFF. The full variable domain, with the rest looked up from reference TRBV7-2 and TRBJ2-1, is GAGVSQSPSNKVTEKGKDVELRCDPISGHTALYWYRQSLGQGLEFLIYFQGNSAPDKSGLPSDRFSAERTGGSVSTLTIQRTQQEDSAVYLCASSFNYNEQFFGPGTRLTVL.

The chain recombines TRBV29-1 with TRBJ2-5, with TRBD2 identical over 12 bases. The CDR3 is made up of 13 amino acids. CDR1 is SQVTM and CDR2 is ANQGSEA in the germline V gene. The V gene end was trimmed by 4 bases and the J gene end by 5 bases; junction bases not matched to a gene: 2. CDR3 sequence (DNA): TGCAGCGTTGTGACTAGCGGGGGTGAGACCCAGTACTTC. Translated: CSVVTSGGETQYF. Supplemented by reference TRBV29-1 and TRBJ2-5, the full variable domain reads SAVISQKPSRDICQRGTSLTIQCQVDSQVTMMFWYRQQPGQSLTLIATANQGSEATYESGFVIDKFPISRPNLTFSTLTVSNMSPEDSSIYLCSVVTSGGETQYFGPGTRLLVL.

This chain joins TRBV5-4 and TRBJ2-3; a possible D gene is TRBD1 (6 bases). The V end was cut by 4 bases, the J end by 1 base, with 16 bases between. The CDR3 is 16 residues long. Germline V gene data show CDR1 as SGHNT and CDR2 as YYREEE (reference sequence). The CDR3 DNA sequence: TGTGCCAGCAGCGCCGTGGGGGCCTCTCGCACAGATACGCAGTATTTT. Translating it yields CASSAVGASRTDTQYF.

In its sample, this clone was seen a few times. This sequence joins TRBV19 and TRBJ1-6; TRBD1 might be the D (5 bases). The CDR3 is 12 amino acids. Trimming pared 5 bases from V and 7 bases from J, leaving 6 bases between. Per the germline V gene, CDR1 is LNHDA and CDR2 is SQIVND (reference sequence). The CDR3 here is CASSQGNSPLHF. The CDR3 nucleotides are TGTGCCAGTAGTCAGGGCAATTCACCCCTCCACTTT.

The CDR3 spells CASSPGTSGNNEQFF. The DNA for the CDR3 is TGCGCCAGCTCCCCCGGGACTAGCGGTAACAATGAGCAGTTCTTC. The chain is built from TRBV5-1 and TRBJ2-1, with TRBD2 matching 11 bases. The CDR3 runs 15 residues. Trimming cost V 7 bases and J 5 bases; bases outside gene matches: 8. Germline V gives CDR1 SGHRS, CDR2 YFSETQ.

The chain's CDR3 is CASSLPDTYEQYF. Written as DNA, the CDR3 is TGTGCCAGCAGCTTGCCAGATACCTACGAGCAGTACTTC. J is TRBJ2-7 and V is TRBV7-8; D unresolved. Trimming pared 3 bases from V and 2 bases from J, leaving 8 bases between. Per germline, CDR1 SGHVS and CDR2 FQNEAQ. The CDR3 is 13 residues long.

This chain uses TRBV6-5 with TRBJ2-3; D not resolved. Trimming took 0 bases from V and 3 from J, leaving 10 bases between them. Germline V CDR1 and CDR2: MNHEY, SVGAGI. This CDR3 has 15 amino acids. CDR3 in DNA: TGTGCCAGCAGTTACTCTCGACCGGAGACAGATACGCAGTATTTT. Translating it yields CASSYSRPETDTQYF.

This chain joins TRBV7-3 and TRBJ2-1; D is unresolved. This CDR3 is 13 amino acids long. Germline CDR1 and CDR2: SGHTA and FQGTGA. V shed 0 bases and J shed 8 bases, with 8 bases lying between them. The CDR3 DNA is TGTGCCAGCAGCTTAACGAGGTTAGATGAGCAGTTCTTC. It encodes CASSLTRLDEQFF.

The chain couples TRBV27 to TRBJ2-1, with a possible D match to TRBD1 (6 bases). Looked up from germline, CDR1 is MNHEY and CDR2 is SMNVEV (reference sequence). The CDR3 sequence is 18 residues long. The germline V and J ends were trimmed by 3 bases and 0 bases, with 18 bases remaining between them. The CDR3 loop is CASSFRPLNRDSYNEQFF. CDR3 DNA: TGTGCCAGCAGTTTCCGCCCACTGAACAGGGACTCCTACAATGAGCAGTTCTTC.